Below, 13 T cell receptor beta chains from the same sample are listed, as sequenced in a study of OX40 agonist ivuxolimab in advanced cancers. The data were produced by immunoSEQ multiplex PCR, yet TCRdb's version contains in-frame clones alone and is incomplete. The table has more than 65,000 clones, around 90% seen once; the top ten hold about 11%. Sequenced here: CD4+ or CD8+ T cells sorted from blood, sampled in a trial of the OX40 agonist ivuxolimab. The receptors originated from an adult with an advanced solid tumor such as melanoma, head and neck, liver or kidney cancer.

The chain carries TRBV5-6 and TRBJ2-7; possibly TRBD2 for D (6 bases). Germline CDR1 and CDR2: SGHDT and YYEEEE. The CDR3 is made up of 13 amino acids. The V end was cut by 1 base, the J end by 3 bases, with 8 bases between. The CDR3 DNA reads as TGTGCCAGCAGCTTGACTAGCTTCTACGAGCAGTACTTC. Amino acids: CASSLTSFYEQYF.

The chain links TRBV5-1 to TRBJ2-4; 7 bases align to TRBD1. The J segment lost 0 bases and the V segment lost 5 bases, leaving 8 bases of the junction unmatched. The CDR3 is 16 residues long. Germline loops: CDR1 SGHRS, CDR2 YFSETQ. CDR3 region: CASSLTGALAKNIQYF. CDR3 bases: TGCGCCAGCAGTCTTACAGGGGCACTAGCCAAAAACATTCAGTACTTC.

The chain is built from TRBV11-2 and TRBJ2-3, with 14 bases that match TRBD2. Germline V gives CDR1 SGHAT, CDR2 FQNNGV. J was trimmed by 5 bases and V by 5 bases; bases with no gene match: 6. The CDR3 length is 16 residues. CDR3 loop: CASSHRLAGGIDTQYF. The DNA for the CDR3 is TGTGCCAGCAGCCACCGACTAGCGGGAGGGATAGATACGCAGTATTTT. The variable domain in full, completed from reference TRBV11-2 and TRBJ2-3, reads EAGVAQSPRYKIIEKRQSVAFWCNPISGHATLYWYQQILGQGPKLLIQFQNNGVVDDSQLPKDRFSAERLKGVDSTLKIQPAKLEDSAVYLCASSHRLAGGIDTQYFGPGTRLTVL.

The chain carries TRBV27 and TRBJ1-1; D is perhaps TRBD1 (5 bases). The length of the CDR3 is 15 residues. The germline V and J ends were trimmed by 4 bases and 4 bases, with 16 bases remaining between them. The V gene's germline CDR1 is MNHEY and CDR2 SMNVEV (reference sequence). The CDR3 region has the DNA TGTGCCAGCAGTTCCCGACAAAGGGGAATCACTGAAGCTTTCTTT. Translated: CASSSRQRGITEAFF.

The rearrangement links TRBV5-1 to TRBJ1-1; D is undetermined. Per germline, CDR1 SGHRS and CDR2 YFSETQ. Deletions cut 0 bases from V and 3 bases from J, with 6 bases between. This CDR3 is 13 amino acids long. The CDR3 reads CASSLDRHTEAFF. CDR3 DNA sequence: TGCGCCAGCAGCTTGGACCGGCACACTGAAGCTTTCTTT.

This chain links TRBV6-5 with TRBJ1-1; D unclear. Germline lookup yields CDR1 MNHEY and CDR2 SVGAGI. V was shortened by 2 bases and J by 1 base, with 5 bases between the two germline ends. CDR3 size: 13 residues. CDR3 nucleotides: TGTGCCAGCAGTTACCATCAGAACACTGAAGCTTTCTTT. Its protein product is CASSYHQNTEAFF.

DNA for the CDR3: TGTGCCAGCAGGAAACTGGGACAGCCGAAGCCCGACTATTTT. This gives the protein CASRKLGQPKPDYF. The chain uses TRBV21-1 and TRBJ1-4; the table's D call, TRBD1, has no DNA check behind it. TRBV21-1 is assigned pseudogene status. The CDR3 runs 14 residues.

The chain couples TRBV14 to TRBJ2-5; 7 bases map to TRBD2. Trimming cost V 3 bases and J 5 bases; bases outside gene matches: 9. The CDR3 has 15 amino acids. From germline, CDR1 is SGHDN and CDR2 FVKESK. This CDR3 reads CASSQGMRERETQYF. The CDR3 nucleotides are TGTGCCAGCAGCCAGGGTATGCGGGAGAGGGAGACCCAGTACTTC.

V usage is TRBV21-1 and J usage is TRBJ2-7; the table's D gene call, TRBD1, was not cross checked with the DNA. TRBV21-1 is assigned pseudogene status. This CDR3 region has 15 residues. The DNA of the CDR3 is TGTGCCAGCAGCAGTAGGGACAGGGAAGACTACGAGCAGTACTTC. Protein sequence: CASSSRDREDYEQYF.

This rearrangement joins TRBV5-1 to TRBJ1-4; 7 bases align to TRBD1. The CDR3 runs 15 residues. Germline assignment: CDR1 SGHRS and CDR2 YFSETQ. The J segment lost 5 bases and the V segment lost 0 bases, leaving 4 bases of the junction unmatched. The CDR3 DNA reads TGCGCCAGCAGCTTGGTGGGACAGCCCAATGAAAAACTGTTTTTT. This sequence encodes CASSLVGQPNEKLFF.

The chain employs TRBV14 and TRBJ2-5, with TRBD2 identical over 7 bases. With V trimmed by 1 base and J by 7 bases, 3 bases remained unmatched. The germline CDR1 and CDR2 sequences are SGHDN and FVKESK. The CDR3 has 13 amino acids. CDR3 DNA: TGTGCCAGCAGCCAAGTAGCGGGTGGGACCCAGTACTTC. This encodes CASSQVAGGTQYF.

The genes are TRBV6-1 and TRBJ1-6; perhaps TRBD1 as D (6 bases). Trimming removed 3 bases from V and 5 bases from J, with 11 bases in between. Germline V CDR1 and CDR2: MNHNS, SASEGT. The CDR3 runs to 15 residues. Written as DNA, the CDR3 is TGTGCCAGCAGTGATCAGGACAGACATAATTCACCCCTCCACTTT. Its protein product is CASSDQDRHNSPLHF.

The rearrangement uses TRBV19 and TRBJ1-1; 8 nucleotides align to TRBD1. This CDR3 has 15 residues. V trimming: 7 bases; J trimming: 3 bases; junction bases outside the gene matches: 10. The germline V gene encodes CDR1 LNHDA and CDR2 SQIVND (reference sequence). This chain's CDR3 is CASKDGQGGHTEAFF. Written as DNA, the CDR3 is TGTGCCAGTAAAGACGGACAGGGAGGGCACACTGAAGCTTTCTTT.